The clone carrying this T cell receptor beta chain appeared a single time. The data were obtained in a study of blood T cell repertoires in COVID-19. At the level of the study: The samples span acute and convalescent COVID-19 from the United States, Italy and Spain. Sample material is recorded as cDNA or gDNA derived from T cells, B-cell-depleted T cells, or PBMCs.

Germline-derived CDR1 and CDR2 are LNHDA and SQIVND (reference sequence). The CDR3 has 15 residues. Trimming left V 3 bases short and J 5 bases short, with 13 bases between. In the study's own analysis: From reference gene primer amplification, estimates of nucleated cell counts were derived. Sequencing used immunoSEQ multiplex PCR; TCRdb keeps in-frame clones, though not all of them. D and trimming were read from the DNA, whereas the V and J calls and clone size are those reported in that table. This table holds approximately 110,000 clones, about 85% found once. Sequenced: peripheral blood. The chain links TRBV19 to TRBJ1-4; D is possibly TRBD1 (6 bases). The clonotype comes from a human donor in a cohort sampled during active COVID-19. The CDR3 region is CASSMGAGQNEKLFF. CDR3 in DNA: TGTGCCAGTAGTATGGGGGCAGGGCAGAATGAAAAACTGTTTTTT.